Below, 5 T cell receptor beta chains from the same sample are listed, as sequenced in a study of neoadjuvant anti-PD-1 for oral cavity cancer. Time point given: after neoadjuvant nivolumab, at surgical resection. TCRdb keeps only in-frame clones here, not all; method: immunoSEQ multiplex PCR. Among about 14,000 clones listed, roughly 79% were seen once. Material: PBMCs, obtained after nivolumab (anti-PD-1) treatment. Receptors were obtained from a person aged 40 to 85 with oral cavity squamous cell carcinoma.

This chain connects TRBV11-2 to TRBJ2-2, with unresolved D. The CDR3 extends over 14 amino acids. Trimming left V 2 bases short and J 0 bases short, with 4 bases between. The germline CDR1 and CDR2 sequences are SGHAT and FQNNGV. The CDR3 region is CASSLNPNTGELFF. CDR3 sequence (DNA): TGTGCCAGCAGCTTAAATCCGAACACCGGGGAGCTGTTTTTT.

The rearrangement uses TRBV10-3 and TRBJ1-5; D is ambiguous. There are 12 residues in the CDR3. The V end was cut by 5 bases, the J end by 3 bases, with 5 bases between. Germline-derived CDR1 and CDR2 are ENHRY and SYGVKD. For the CDR3, the DNA is TGTGCCATCAGTCTTAACAATCAGCCCCAGCATTTT. This codes for CAISLNNQPQHF.

This clone was seen only a few times. The chain has TRBV30 and TRBJ1-2; unclear D gene. CDR3 length: 14 residues. Trimming stripped 3 bases from V and 3 bases from J, with 14 bases between. The V gene's germline CDR1 is GTSNPN and CDR2 SVGIG (reference sequence). CDR3 nucleotides: TGTGCCTGGAGCGGTAAAGAGGGTCACTATGGCTACACCTTC. It specifies CAWSGKEGHYGYTF.

The chain has TRBV2 and TRBJ1-1; D remains ambiguous. V shed 6 bases and J shed 11 bases, with 16 bases lying between them. Germline CDR1 and CDR2: SNHLY and FYNNEI. CDR3 length: 12 residues. CDR3 protein: CASSPGLGGAFF. The CDR3 nucleotides are TGTGCCAGCAGCCCCGGACTTGGTGGGGCTTTCTTT.

The chain carries TRBV14 and TRBJ2-1; D unclear. This CDR3 contains 11 residues. V was cut by 2 bases and J by 15 bases, with 11 bases left in between. The V gene's germline CDR1 is SGHDN and CDR2 FVKESK. The CDR3 nucleotides are TGTGCCAGCAGCCAATTTTTTGAGGTGTTCTTC. It is translated as CASSQFFEVFF.